The 6 T cell receptor beta chains below come from one sample, sequenced in a study of cytomegalovirus exposure and HLA in healthy donors. 60 Vbeta and 13 Jbeta primers were used in PCR. Here immunoSEQ multiplex PCR was the method, and the copy in TCRdb shows in-frame clones only, minus some. The sample carries 60,000 to 85,000 clones, roughly 70% recorded once. The sample was PBMCs. The receptors originated from a man aged 55 to 70 in good health and CMV-seropositive.

A single count supports this clone. The chain uses TRBV4-1 and TRBJ2-1, with TRBD2 matching over 7 bases. The CDR3 runs to 17 residues. CDR1 and CDR2 (germline): MGHRA, YSYEKL. With V trimmed by 4 bases and J by 1 base, 10 bases remained unmatched. This CDR3 reads CASSLFYRDYSYNEQFF. CDR3 in DNA: TGCGCCAGCAGCCTTTTTTACCGGGACTATTCCTACAATGAGCAGTTCTTC.

The chain uses TRBV5-5 and TRBJ2-2, with D hard to call. Germline CDR1 reads SGHKS; CDR2 reads YYEKEE (reference sequence). CDR3 length equals 15 residues. V lost 0 bases, J lost 2 bases, and 8 bases lay in between. The CDR3 DNA reads as TGTGCCAGCAGCTTGGAGCACAGTAACACCGGGGAGCTGTTTTTT. Translation gives CASSLEHSNTGELFF.

The V gene is TRBV14, the J gene TRBJ2-5; D remains unclear. Trimming took 2 bases from V and 5 from J, leaving 3 bases between them. This CDR3 spans 11 amino acids. The V gene's germline CDR1 is SGHDN and CDR2 FVKESK. The CDR3 sequence is CASSQQETQYF. The CDR3 DNA sequence: TGTGCCAGCAGCCAACAGGAGACCCAGTACTTC.

The rearrangement links TRBV2 to TRBJ1-6, with 7 bases aligning to TRBD1. Germline CDR1 SNHLY, CDR2 FYNNEI. The CDR3 extends over 14 amino acids. V lost 10 bases to trimming and J lost 10 bases; unmatched junction nucleotides: 13. The CDR3 protein is CATSPTGKGSPLHF. The CDR3 DNA reads TGTGCCACGTCCCCGACAGGGAAGGGATCACCCCTCCACTTT.

The chain has TRBV19 and TRBJ1-4; no definite D call. CDR1 and CDR2 (germline): LNHDA, SQIVND (reference sequence). This CDR3 is 14 amino acids long. The ends were cut back, 3 bases at V and 0 bases at J, with 5 bases in the middle. The CDR3 bases are TGTGCCAGTAGTATCTCCGCAACTAATGAAAAACTGTTTTTT. This encodes CASSISATNEKLFF.

The V call is TRBV11-3, the J call TRBJ2-3; TRBD2 aligns across 7 bases. CDR3 length equals 14 residues. Per the germline V gene, CDR1 is SGHNT and CDR2 is YENEEA. The V gene end was trimmed by 4 bases and the J gene end by 1 base; junction bases not matched to a gene: 2. The CDR3 is CASSSRGGTDTQYF. DNA of the CDR3: TGTGCCAGCAGCTCACGGGGGGGCACAGATACGCAGTATTTT.